The 4 T cell receptor beta chains reported below all come from one sample, sequenced in a study of blood T cells in healthy people across ages. Alongside a J-beta primer mix, a sample-barcoded 5' primer served in a second PCR lasting about 7 to 12 cycles. TCRdb re-called the 5' RACE reads through MiXCR, storing one row per CDR3 protein. The sample includes about 970,000 distinct CDR3 sequences, 51% of them seen just once. The sample comprised blood. These receptors originate from a woman aged 60-70 years in good health.

V gene TRBV12-3 or TRBV12-4 combines with J gene TRBJ2-5; 7 nucleotides align to TRBD1. The J call could be wrong; TRBJ2-7 is a better fit for the DNA end. The CDR3 length is 12 residues. For the CDR3, the DNA is TGTGCCAGCGCTAGGGGGCTGTACGAGCAGTACTTC. This gives the protein CASARGLYEQYF.

The chain uses TRBV7-3 and TRBJ2-1, with 8 nucleotides matching TRBD2. V lost 4 bases to trimming and J lost 4 bases; unmatched junction nucleotides: 6. Germline V gene data show CDR1 as SGHTA and CDR2 as FQGTGA. This CDR3 spans 15 amino acids. The CDR3 DNA follows: TGTGCCAGCAGCTCGGCGGGAGGAGAGTACAATGAGCAGTTCTTC. Protein sequence: CASSSAGGEYNEQFF.

The V call is TRBV12-3 or TRBV12-4, the J call TRBJ2-7; the match to TRBD1 covers 9 bases. The DNA end lines up better with TRBJ2-1; the J call may be wrong. The CDR3 runs to 16 residues. CDR3 DNA sequence: TGTGCCAGCAGTTTAGGATCGGGACAGGGTCGGGGTGAGCAGTTCTTC. Translation gives CASSLGSGQGRGEQFF.

This clonotype came up a few times. The chain uses TRBV4-3 and TRBJ2-2, with D perhaps matching TRBD1 (6 bases). The CDR3 extends over 15 amino acids. With 3 bases removed from V and 3 bases from J, the gap between germline ends came to 11 bases. Per germline, CDR1 LGHNA and CDR2 YSLEER. In DNA, the CDR3 is TGCGCCAGCAGCCACAACAGGGAGCACACCGGGGAGCTGTTTTTT. Encoded protein: CASSHNREHTGELFF.